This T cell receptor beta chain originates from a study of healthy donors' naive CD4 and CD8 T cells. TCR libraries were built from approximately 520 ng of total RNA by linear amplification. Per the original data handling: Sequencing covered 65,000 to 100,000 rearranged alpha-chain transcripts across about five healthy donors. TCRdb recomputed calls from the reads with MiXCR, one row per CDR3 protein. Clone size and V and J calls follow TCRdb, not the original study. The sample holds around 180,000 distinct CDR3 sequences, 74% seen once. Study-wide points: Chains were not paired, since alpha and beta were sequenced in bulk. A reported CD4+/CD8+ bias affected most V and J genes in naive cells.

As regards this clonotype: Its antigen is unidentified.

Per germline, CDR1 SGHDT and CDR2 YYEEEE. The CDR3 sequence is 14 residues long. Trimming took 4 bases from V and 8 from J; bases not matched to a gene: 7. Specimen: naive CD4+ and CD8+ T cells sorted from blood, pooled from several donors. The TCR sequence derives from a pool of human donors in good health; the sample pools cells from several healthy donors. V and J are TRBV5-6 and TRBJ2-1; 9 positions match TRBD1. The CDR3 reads CASSLGQGPDEQFF. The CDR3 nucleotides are TGTGCCAGCAGCCTGGGACAGGGACCGGATGAGCAGTTCTTC.